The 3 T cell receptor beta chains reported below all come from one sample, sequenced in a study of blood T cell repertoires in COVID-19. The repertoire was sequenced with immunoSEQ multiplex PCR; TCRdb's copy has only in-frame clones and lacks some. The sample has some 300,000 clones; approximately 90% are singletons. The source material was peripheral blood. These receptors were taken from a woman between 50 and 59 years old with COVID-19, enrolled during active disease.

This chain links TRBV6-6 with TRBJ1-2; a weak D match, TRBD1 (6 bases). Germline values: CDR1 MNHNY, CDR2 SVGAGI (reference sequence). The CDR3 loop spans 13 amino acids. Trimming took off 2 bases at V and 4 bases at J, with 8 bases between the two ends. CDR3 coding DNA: TGTGCCAGCAGTTACGGACAGAGCTATGGCTACACCTTC. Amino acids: CASSYGQSYGYTF.

The CDR3 DNA reads as TGTGCCAGCAGAAACCTGGGACTAGCGAACACAGATACGCAGTATTTT. Its translation: CASRNLGLANTDTQYF. This chain connects TRBV2 to TRBJ2-3, with TRBD2 matching 10 bases. CDR3 length: 16 residues. J lost 2 bases, V lost 6 bases, and 8 bases had no gene match. Germline V gene sequence: CDR1 SNHLY, CDR2 FYNNEI.

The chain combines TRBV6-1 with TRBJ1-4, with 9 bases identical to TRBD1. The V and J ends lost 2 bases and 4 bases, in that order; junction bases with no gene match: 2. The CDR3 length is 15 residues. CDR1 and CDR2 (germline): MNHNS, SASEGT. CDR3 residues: CASSEPGQGNEKLFF. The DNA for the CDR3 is TGTGCCAGCAGTGAACCGGGACAGGGTAATGAAAAACTGTTTTTT.